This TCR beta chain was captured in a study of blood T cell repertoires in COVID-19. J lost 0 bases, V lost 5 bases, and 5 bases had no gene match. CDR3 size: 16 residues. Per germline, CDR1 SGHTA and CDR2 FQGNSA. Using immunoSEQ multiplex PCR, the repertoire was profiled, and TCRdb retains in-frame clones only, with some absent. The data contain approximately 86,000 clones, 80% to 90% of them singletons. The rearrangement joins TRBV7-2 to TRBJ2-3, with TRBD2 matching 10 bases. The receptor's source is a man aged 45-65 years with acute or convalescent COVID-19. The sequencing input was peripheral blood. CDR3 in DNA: TGTGCCAGCAGCCCATCACTAGCGGGGAGCACAGATACGCAGTATTTT. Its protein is CASSPSLAGSTDTQYF.